The present entry profiles one TCR beta chain with its context. This clonotype showed up just a few times. It lacks a known antigen. No qualities accompany the bases; no much larger clone lies one base away. The roughly 38 donors, aged roughly 6 to 90 years, were systemically healthy Caucasian individuals from Russia. Each donor gave 8.5 to 10 milliliters of peripheral blood, collected into EDTA-treated Vacutainer tubes. Ficoll-Paque density-gradient centrifugation was used to isolate PBMCs, with at least 6 million obtained per sample. Total RNA, at least 5 micrograms per sample, was extracted from PBMCs with Trizol reagent. For every donor, an aliquot of PBMCs went through flow cytometry to measure the percentages of naive CD45RAhigh/CD27high T cells. This sample was included in a study of blood T cells in healthy people across ages (dated by TCRdb to between 2015 and 2016). Turning to the overall study: In model experiments, template switching captured roughly one uniquely barcoded TCR beta cDNA molecule for every two T cells. Using deep sequencing normalized with unique cDNA molecular identifiers, the study measured how TCR beta repertoire diversity changes with age. The donors were divided into four age groups: young (average around 17 years), middle-aged (about 41), aged (about 60) and long-lived (more than 75). To avoid experimental bias, donors of different ages were randomly spread across the sequencing lanes. Two additional independent replicas of 1 million unique cDNA reads from the same blood draw were analyzed for two donors (one aged 18 to 29 and one aged 80 or older). What the research found in general, with its limitations: As age increased, observed TCR beta diversity per million T cells dropped in a roughly linear way, and a significant reduction was already evident by age 40. Compared with the aged group, the long-lived group had more naive CD4+ T cells, fewer expanded clones and increased TCR diversity, suggesting age selection. Estimates of total diversity from one million sequenced T cells were regarded as lower bounds and underestimates. Bulk unsorted PBMC profiling prevented conclusive comparison of naive and antigen-experienced compartments. Observed TCR beta diversity correlated strongly with the percentage of naive T cells measured by flow cytometry. Donor CMV infection status was unknown, potentially confounding age-related changes in expanded clonotypes.

The receptor library was made with 5' RACE. Reads for this sample came from an Illumina HiSeq 2500. A second PCR of about 6 to 11 cycles was performed with a sample-barcoded 5' primer and a J-beta primer mix. Each TCR beta cDNA molecule received a unique molecular identifier from a template-switch 5' adaptor carrying 12 random nucleotides. Each sample yielded at least 2.5 million CDR3-containing paired-end reads. All of the RNA was converted into first-strand cDNA using the Mint cDNA synthesis kit, with a TRBC-specific oligonucleotide serving as the primer. Following uracil-DNA glycosylase treatment, a first 18-cycle PCR with universal primers M1SS and BC2_uni_R was performed on all cDNA. The study's processing was this. For normalization, 1 million high-quality reads, each with a distinct molecular identifier, were randomly selected from each sample. Instead of being binned into consensus sequences, reads that shared molecular identifiers were thrown out. MiTCR, with a Q25 quality threshold and the strictest error-elimination algorithm, was used for CDR3 identification, clonotype clustering and error correction. A nonparametric unseen species model with Euler transformation was used to estimate lower-bound total TCR beta diversity. TCRdb handled the public reads itself, with Q25 trimming in fastp and clone calling in MiXCR, and kept productive beta chains. Records with the same CDR3 protein are collapsed into one entry carrying the most frequent genes and DNA. The V and J calls and clone size come from TCRdb's table, not from the authors' own analysis. In all, the sample holds over 1.5 million distinct CDR3 sequences, and around half of those were seen once. Less than 2.5% of the sample rests with the top ten.

The junction shows trimming of 1 base on V and 11 bases on J, plus 20 bases between the germline ends. The germline V gene encodes CDR1 DFQATT and CDR2 SNEGSKA (reference sequence). There are 15 amino acids in the CDR3, from cysteine to phenylalanine inclusive. Left in the record is the CDR3 DNA by itself, 45 bases read in frame from the first base. The receptor was derived from a woman in her forties in good health. Sequencing used blood. The V gene is TRBV20-1 and the J gene is TRBJ1-4; the D gene is not confidently resolved. The sequence in DNA is TGCAGTGCTAGAGCGTTGCTGATTTCTACGGATAAACTGTTTTTT. This encodes CSARALLISTDKLFF.